Given below is one T cell receptor (beta chain) in context. The target antigen is unknown. This sample is drawn from a study of T cell responses to AZD1222 COVID-19 vaccine. Assay used: immunoSEQ multiplex PCR; TCRdb lists only in-frame clones, some missing. This sample has 150,000 to 200,000 clones, with 92% found just once. General observations from the study: Repertoire sampling occurred only after the peak T cell response. Of the AZD1222 recipients, only 6 or 7 were seropositive at baseline. CD4 TCRs linked to vaccination spanned spike, dominating at 160-218 and 743-854. Clonal diversity was possibly underestimated, and the donors were mostly white British, with more females.

Germline V lookup: CDR1 KGHDR, CDR2 SFDVKD. This CDR3 comprises 14 residues. Deletions cut 3 bases from V and 4 bases from J, with 8 bases between. The specimen comprised peripheral blood, sampled on day 0 of AZD1222 vaccination. The V gene is TRBV24-1, the J gene TRBJ2-2; no definite D call. The clonotype originates from an adult in good health. CDR3 coding DNA: TGTGCCACCAGTGATCTCCCCCGCACCGGGGAGCTGTTTTTT. This encodes CATSDLPRTGELFF.